This T cell receptor (beta chain) was observed in a study of preoperative IRX-2 immunotherapy in early breast cancer. Treatment reported: preoperative locoregional IRX-2 cytokine immunotherapy. Looked up from germline, CDR1 is SGDLS and CDR2 is YYNGEE. Trimming removed 3 bases from V and 5 bases from J, with 22 bases in between. This CDR3 is 17 amino acids long. The table came from immunoSEQ multiplex PCR; TCRdb's copy has only in-frame clones and leaves some out. There are around 40,000 clones in the sample; over 85% occur only once, and more than 1.5% lies in the top ten. The TCR comes from a human donor with breast cancer. Sequences were derived from tumor tissue, sampled after IRX-2 immunotherapy. J is TRBJ2-3 and V is TRBV9, with D perhaps TRBD2 (5 bases). For the CDR3, the DNA is TGTGCCAGCAGCGCCAATTCTGGACCCCTCCGGGGAGATACGCAGTATTTT. It translates to CASSANSGPLRGDTQYF.